This TCR beta chain was identified during a study of cytomegalovirus exposure and HLA in healthy donors. Study as a whole: An earlier analysis identified 120 million or so unique TCR beta sequences in about 200 million T cells. HLA-typed donors contributed some 83 million unique TCRs, which were held in an early data release. Study results and limitations: It was in a later analysis that TCR association rates were seen to vary by HLA locus, highest for DRB1 and lowest for HLA-C. The study listed approximately 160 cytomegalovirus-associated TCR beta chains.

PCR used 60 Vbeta primers and 13 Jbeta primers. Assay: immunoSEQ multiplex PCR; the TCRdb copy retains only in-frame clones and omits some. The table records about 98,000 clones, under 80% of them present only once. In regard to this clone: The target antigen is unknown.

Germline CDR1 reads MNHNS; CDR2 reads SASEGT. This CDR3 is built from 14 residues. V was clipped by 6 bases and J by 1 base; unmatched bases: 3. The receptor's source is a human donor in good health. V and J are TRBV6-1 and TRBJ1-5, with 7 nucleotides matching TRBD1. The source material was PBMCs. The CDR3 loop is CASREGASNQPQHF. The CDR3, as DNA: TGTGCCAGCAGAGAGGGGGCAAGCAATCAGCCCCAGCATTTT.